Listed here are 20 T cell receptor beta chains from one sample, sequenced in a study of blood T cell repertoires in COVID-19. Using immunoSEQ multiplex PCR, the repertoire was profiled, and TCRdb retains in-frame clones only, with some absent. Seen here are some 200,000 clones, roughly 79% observed once, and the top ten hold approximately 7.2%. Sequencing input: peripheral blood. Every receptor here comes from a human donor with acute or convalescent COVID-19. The donor label of this sample is uncertain.

Only one count was recorded for this clone. The rearrangement joins TRBV2 to TRBJ2-1, with D possibly being TRBD2 (6 bases). Looked up from germline, CDR1 is SNHLY and CDR2 is FYNNEI. Trimming removed 1 base at V and 10 bases at J, with 14 bases between. The CDR3 runs to 14 residues. The CDR3 is CASSEGRRRAEQFF. CDR3 coding DNA: TGTGCCAGCAGTGAAGGAAGGCGGAGGGCCGAGCAGTTCTTC.

The chain is built from TRBV5-1 and TRBJ1-4; 10 bases are a match to TRBD1. V gave up 4 bases and J gave up 8 bases; unmatched junction bases: 5. This CDR3 has 14 residues. Germline assignment: CDR1 SGHRS and CDR2 YFSETQ. The CDR3 loop is CASSPPGQGEKLFF. Written as DNA, the CDR3 is TGCGCCAGCAGCCCTCCGGGACAGGGGGAAAAACTGTTTTTT.

The genes are TRBV19 and TRBJ1-5; D unclear. Germline V gives CDR1 LNHDA, CDR2 SQIVND (reference sequence). The CDR3 loop spans 15 amino acids. V was clipped by 4 bases and J by 0 bases, with 10 bases between them. The CDR3 is CASSTTGYSNQPQHF. The CDR3 nucleotides are TGTGCCAGTAGTACGACCGGGTATAGCAATCAGCCCCAGCATTTT.

The CDR3 DNA reads as TGTGCCAGCAGCGCCGGACAGGGTCCCCCGCATGGCTACACCTTC. As protein: CASSAGQGPPHGYTF. The rearrangement uses TRBV9 and TRBJ1-2, with 8 bases identical to TRBD1. This CDR3 spans 15 amino acids. V gave up 3 bases and J gave up 6 bases; unmatched junction bases: 10. Per the germline V gene, CDR1 is SGDLS and CDR2 is YYNGEE.

This chain connects TRBV28 to TRBJ1-1; D is unclear. The V end was cut by 3 bases, the J end by 1 base, with 3 bases between. From germline, CDR1 is MDHEN and CDR2 SYDVKM. The CDR3 runs to 12 residues. In DNA, the CDR3 is TGTGCCAGCAGTTTCAGGAACACTGAAGCTTTCTTT. Its translation: CASSFRNTEAFF.

The rearrangement links TRBV19 to TRBJ2-1; TRBD2 is a possible D gene (5 bases). The CDR3 is 14 amino acids. The V and J ends lost 2 bases and 8 bases respectively, with 13 bases between them. Germline values: CDR1 LNHDA, CDR2 SQIVND (reference sequence). CDR3 sequence (DNA): TGTGCCAGTAGTATACGAGCGGAGAGGTATGAGCAGTTCTTC. Protein: CASSIRAERYEQFF.

The rearrangement uses TRBV15 and TRBJ2-1, with 9 bases that match TRBD2. J gave up 7 bases and V 5 bases, and 18 bases lay outside the gene matches. This CDR3 is built from 18 residues. Germline V gene lookup returns CDR1 LNHNV and CDR2 YYDKDF (reference sequence). The CDR3 coding sequence is TGTGCCACCAGCGCAGGGGTAGGGCGGGAGGGCCTAGGGAATGAGCAGTTCTTC. Encoded protein: CATSAGVGREGLGNEQFF.

The gene calls are TRBV12-3 or TRBV12-4 and TRBJ1-2; D unclear. Trimming stripped 2 bases from V and 3 bases from J, with 4 bases between. The CDR3 runs 12 residues. In nucleotides, the CDR3 is TGTGCCAGCAGTTTATGGCACTATGGCTACACCTTC. This sequence encodes CASSLWHYGYTF.

Notes on this clone: Other DNA sequences in this specimen translate into the identical CDR3. The chain has TRBV6-5 and TRBJ2-1; TRBD2 might be the D (5 bases). The germline CDR1 and CDR2 sequences are MNHEY and SVGAGI. This CDR3 has 13 amino acids. The V and J ends lost 2 bases and 3 bases respectively, with 5 bases between them. CDR3 sequence: CASSYRGYNEQFF. CDR3 DNA sequence: TGTGCCAGCAGTTACCGGGGCTACAATGAGCAGTTCTTC.

This clone was recorded once. V gene TRBV7-9 combines with J gene TRBJ2-1; 8 bases fit TRBD2. The CDR3 contains 17 residues. The germline CDR1 and CDR2 sequences are SEHNR and FQNEAQ (reference sequence). V was clipped by 5 bases and J by 4 bases; unmatched bases: 13. CDR3 protein: CASSPTSGSGMYNEQFF. The DNA for the CDR3 is TGTGCCAGCAGCCCTACTAGCGGCAGTGGGATGTACAATGAGCAGTTCTTC. Together with reference TRBV7-9 and TRBJ2-1, the CDR3 gives the full variable domain: DTGVSQNPRHKITKRGQNVTFRCDPISEHNRLYWYRQTLGQGPEFLTYFQNEAQLEKSRLLSDRFSAERPKGSFSTLEIQRTEQGDSAMYLCASSPTSGSGMYNEQFFGPGTRLTVL.

This clone has a handful of counts. This chain joins TRBV13 and TRBJ1-2; 7 positions agree with TRBD1. Germline CDR1 reads PRHDT; CDR2 reads FYEKMQ (reference sequence). This CDR3 contains 14 residues. The ends lost 2 bases at V and 8 bases at J; junction bases unmatched: 8. CDR3 sequence reads: CASSLWTGGRGYTF. Written as DNA, the CDR3 is TGTGCCAGCAGCTTATGGACAGGAGGAAGAGGCTACACCTTC. Complete variable domain (other parts from reference TRBV13 and TRBJ1-2): AAGVIQSPRHLIKEKRETATLKCYPIPRHDTVYWYQQGPGQDPQFLISFYEKMQSDKGSIPDRFSAQQFSDYHSELNMSSLELGDSALYFCASSLWTGGRGYTFGSGTRLTVV.

The J gene is TRBJ1-1, the V gene TRBV20-1; TRBD1 agrees at 8 bases. V lost 4 bases and J lost 11; bases outside the gene matches: 6. The CDR3 covers 11 residues. Germline loops: CDR1 DFQATT, CDR2 SNEGSKA (reference sequence). CDR3 in amino acids: CSATQGAEAFF. In nucleotides, the CDR3 is TGCAGTGCTACCCAGGGGGCGGAGGCTTTCTTT.

In DNA form, the CDR3 reads TGTGCCAGCAACGGGAGGGGTGACTACGAGCAGTACTTC. Translated, it gives CASNGRGDYEQYF. This chain connects TRBV25-1 to TRBJ2-7; 8 bases map to TRBD2. The V gene's germline CDR1 is MGHDK and CDR2 SYGVNS. There are 13 residues in the CDR3. Trimming took 7 bases from V and 3 from J; bases not matched to a gene: 5.

This chain joins TRBV7-2 and TRBJ1-5; the match to TRBD1 covers 7 bases. Unmatched junction bases numbered 3, after V lost 5 bases and J lost 2 bases. The germline gives CDR1 SGHTA, CDR2 FQGNSA. The CDR3 is 14 residues long. The CDR3 here is CASSTTGGNQPQHF. The CDR3 DNA is TGTGCCAGCAGCACCACAGGGGGCAATCAGCCCCAGCATTTT. Based on the CDR3 plus reference TRBV7-2 and TRBJ1-5, the full variable domain is GAGVSQSPSNKVTEKGKDVELRCDPISGHTALYWYRQSLGQGLEFLIYFQGNSAPDKSGLPSDRFSAERTGGSVSTLTIQRTQQEDSAVYLCASSTTGGNQPQHFGDGTRLSIL.

The CDR3 protein is CASSTRATGTGELFF. CDR3 sequence (DNA): TGCGCCAGCAGCACCAGAGCGACAGGCACCGGGGAGCTGTTTTTT. J is TRBJ2-2 and V is TRBV10-2, with D possibly being TRBD1 (6 bases). CDR1 is WSHSY and CDR2 is SAAADI in the germline V gene. Trimming pared 6 bases from V and 4 bases from J, leaving 15 bases between. The CDR3 covers 15 residues.

This clone was seen just once. V and J are TRBV5-4 and TRBJ2-2, with a weak D call TRBD2 (5 bases). CDR3 length: 13 amino acids. Trimming removed 4 bases from V and 7 bases from J, with 11 bases in between. Germline CDR1 is SGHNT and CDR2 is YYREEE (reference sequence). The CDR3 loop reads CASSRRTDGELFF. The CDR3, as DNA: TGTGCCAGCAGCCGCCGGACTGACGGGGAGCTGTTTTTT.

The CDR3 bases are TGTGCCAGCAGTGAATGGGAGGGGTTTGGCAACTATGGCTACACCTTC. Encoded protein: CASSEWEGFGNYGYTF. The chain employs TRBV6-1 and TRBJ1-2, with D maybe TRBD1 (5 bases). The CDR3 has 16 amino acids. Germline-derived CDR1 and CDR2 are MNHNS and SASEGT. V was trimmed by 2 bases and J by 2 bases, leaving 15 bases between them.

The V call is TRBV6-5, the J call TRBJ2-2, with D perhaps TRBD2 (6 bases). V gave up 4 bases and J gave up 7 bases, with 13 bases separating them. CDR1 MNHEY and CDR2 SVGAGI come from the germline V gene. This CDR3 contains 14 residues. CDR3 residues: CASSLDYFSGELFF. CDR3 in DNA: TGTGCCAGCAGTTTGGACTATTTTAGCGGGGAGCTGTTTTTT.

This chain uses TRBV7-2 with TRBJ1-1; no definite D call. The CDR3 extends over 12 amino acids. Germline CDR1 is SGHTA and CDR2 is FQGNSA. V lost 5 bases, J lost 9 bases, and 13 bases lay in between. This CDR3 reads CASSQPGSQAFF. CDR3 in DNA: TGTGCCAGCAGCCAACCCGGGTCACAAGCTTTCTTT.

There are a few counts of this clone. The chain recombines TRBV30 with TRBJ2-7; D perhaps matches TRBD2 (5 bases). The germline CDR1 and CDR2 sequences are GTSNPN and SVGIG (reference sequence). V was pared by 3 bases and J by 6 bases, with 12 bases between. There are 12 residues in the CDR3. DNA for the CDR3: TGTGCCTGGAGCACCTCGGGGAGCGAGCAGTACTTC. This sequence encodes CAWSTSGSEQYF. The whole variable domain, remainder taken from reference TRBV30 and TRBJ2-7, is SQTIHQWPATLVQPVGSPLSLECTVEGTSNPNLYWYRQAAGRGLQLLFYSVGIGQISSEVPQNLSASRPQDRQFILSSKKLLLSDSGFYLCAWSTSGSEQYFGPGTRLTVT.